This is a list of T cell receptor beta chains from one sample in a study of graft-versus-host responses after intestinal transplantation. TCRdb's copy holds only in-frame clones and misses some; the assay was immunoSEQ multiplex PCR. The repertoire includes 80,000 or so clones, about 90% of them detected once, and about 0.67% sits in the top ten. The source material was PBMCs, sampled 98 days after intestinal transplantation. Every receptor here comes from a human patient who received an intestinal transplant, so some T cells may come from the graft donor. The CDR3 runs from the conserved cysteine through the conserved F or W. D genes are given only for firm matches. Part of the rows lack a size; the others show once, few, many or a class for expanded clones.

TRBJ2-7 . TRBV11-2 . TGTGCCAGCAGCTTAAGTAGGGGACGGGACTACGAGCAGTACTTC CASSLSRGRDYEQYF
TRBJ2-1 . TRBV7-2 . TGTGCCAGCAGCTTAGCGCAGGGCCCATCGGGCAATGAGCAGTTCTTC CASSLAQGPSGNEQFF
TRBJ1-1 TRBD1 TRBV6-1 . TGTGCCAGCAGCCGAACAGGGGGGGACGCTGAAGCTTTCTTT CASSRTGGDAEAFF
TRBJ1-6 TRBD1 TRBV11-3 . TGTGCCAGCAGCTTTCTGACAGGGGAAGGGGGTTCACCCCTCCACTTT CASSFLTGEGGSPLHF
TRBJ2-1 TRBD2 TRBV27 . TGTGCCAGCAGTTTAGCGGGAGGGCCGTCTGAGCAGTTCTTC CASSLAGGPSEQFF
TRBJ1-5 . TRBV21-1 . TGTGCCAGCAGCAGGGGGGCCGGACATTATAGCAATCAGCCCCAGCATTTT CASSRGAGHYSNQPQHF
TRBJ2-2 . TRBV7-8 . TGTGCCAGCAGCTTAGGGTCCCTAGAGAACACCGGGGAGCTGTTTTTT CASSLGSLENTGELFF
TRBJ2-3 TRBD2 TRBV9 . TGTGCCAGCAGCGGACTAGCGGGGAGCACAGATACGCAGTATTTT CASSGLAGSTDTQYF
TRBJ1-1 TRBD1 TRBV6-5 . TGTGCCAGCGGTTCAACAGGGGGCACTGAAGCTTTCTTT CASGSTGGTEAFF
TRBJ2-6 . TRBV7-9 once TGTGCCAGCAGCCGGGCCCTGTTTGGGGCCAACGTCCTGACTTTC CASSRALFGANVLTF
TRBJ1-6 TRBD1 TRBV15 . TGTGCCACCAGCAGAGACTGGACAGGGCCGAATTCACCCCTCCACTTT CATSRDWTGPNSPLHF
TRBJ2-1 . TRBV9 . TGTGCCAGCAGCGTAGTTCCCTACAATGAGCAGTTCTTC CASSVVPYNEQFF
TRBJ2-1 . TRBV2 . TGTGCCAGCATGCTGGGACCCCGCAATGAGCAGTTCTTC CASMLGPRNEQFF
TRBJ2-7 . TRBV5-4 . TGTGCCAGCAGCTCAGACTTCACCGAGCAGTACTTC CASSSDFTEQYF
TRBJ1-2 TRBD1 TRBV15 few TGTGCCACCAGCCCTATATCCGGACCGGGACAGGGGAAGTATGGCTACACCTTC CATSPISGPGQGKYGYTF
TRBJ2-7 . TRBV6-6 once TGTGCCAGCAGTTACTTGGCCGGGAGCTCCTACGAGCAGTACTTC CASSYLAGSSYEQYF
TRBJ2-7 . TRBV7-6 . TGTGCCAGCAGCTTATCTGGGGCGGTCCCGGTCGAGCAGTACTTC CASSLSGAVPVEQYF